Each of the 24 T cell receptor beta chains below was sequenced from the same sample in a study of T cell repertoires in cytomegalovirus infection (dated by TCRdb to between 2018 and 2021). These reads were obtained on an Illumina HiSeq 1500. The public reads were run again by TCRdb, first through fastp at Q25 and then through MiXCR, and only productive beta chains were kept. Every CDR3 protein is listed once, alongside the most common genes and DNA of its rows. For this sample there are under 500,000 distinct CDR3 sequences; about 42% appear just once. About 41% of the sample goes to the ten largest clones. The treatment or condition label for this specimen denotes: in vitro stimulation with specific CMV peptide epitopes to enrich CMV-specific T cells. What these receptors recognize is not known. The specimen was cultured PBMCs, collected from culture after CMV antigen stimulation. The receptors come from a human donor in good health (CMV status not recorded). Some clones in this sample may be carry-over from other donors' samples.

V gene TRBV6-2 or TRBV6-3 combines with J gene TRBJ2-7; 10 nucleotides align to TRBD1. Per the germline V gene, CDR1 is MNHEY and CDR2 is SVGEGT. CDR3 length: 15 amino acids. Trimming took 5 bases from V and 3 from J; bases not matched to a gene: 7. CDR3 in DNA: TGTGCCAGCAGTGGGGGGACAGGGGAGAACTACGAGCAGTACTTC. Translated, it gives CASSGGTGENYEQYF.

This chain links TRBV6-8 with TRBJ1-6; 8 nucleotides line up with TRBD1. The CDR3 covers 15 residues. The V gene's germline CDR1 is MNHGY and CDR2 SAAAGT. The trim removed 7 bases at V and 8 bases at J, leaving 10 bases unmatched. CDR3 DNA sequence: TGTGCCAGCAAGATAACGACAGGGGCGGATTCACCCCTCCACTTT. Translation gives CASKITTGADSPLHF.

This clonotype was observed a handful of times. The chain couples TRBV7-8 to TRBJ1-5, with TRBD1 identical over 8 bases. V trimming: 4 bases; J trimming: 4 bases; junction bases outside the gene matches: 9. The CDR3 extends over 16 amino acids. The germline gives CDR1 SGHVS, CDR2 FQNEAQ. CDR3 nucleotides: TGTGCCAGCAGCTCACACAGGGGGTATGCGAATCAGCCCCAGCATTTT. Its protein product is CASSSHRGYANQPQHF.

This clonotype has just a few counts. The chain recombines TRBV7-9 with TRBJ1-2; maybe TRBD1 (5 bases). V gave up 5 bases and J gave up 7 bases, with 23 bases separating them. The CDR3 covers 16 residues. Germline values: CDR1 SEHNR, CDR2 FQNEAQ (reference sequence). The CDR3 protein is CASSRKPITGFVGYTF. The CDR3 DNA is TGTGCCAGCAGCCGTAAACCCATTACAGGCTTCGTTGGCTACACCTTC.

The chain is built from TRBV12-3 or TRBV12-4 and TRBJ2-7, with 8 positions matching TRBD1. V lost 6 bases and J lost 3; bases outside the gene matches: 10. This CDR3 contains 15 residues. The DNA of the CDR3 is TGTGCCAGCAGCGGCCGGGGCAGGGGGCTCTACGAGCAGTACTTC. Its protein product is CASSGRGRGLYEQYF.

J is TRBJ2-1 and V is TRBV20-1; 7 bases map to TRBD1. Germline V CDR1 and CDR2: DFQATT, SNEGSKA (reference sequence). After removal of 6 bases from V and 9 bases from J, the junction contained 11 bases not matched to a gene. The CDR3 is 13 residues long. The DNA of the CDR3 is TGCAGTGCCCACCCCCCTGACAGGGTTGAGCAGTTCTTC. It specifies CSAHPPDRVEQFF.

The J gene is TRBJ2-3, the V gene TRBV12-5; possible D gene TRBD2, 6 bases. This CDR3 has 13 amino acids. The germline V gene encodes CDR1 LGHNT and CDR2 FRNRAP. V lost 6 bases to trimming and J lost 2 bases, with 9 bases between them. CDR3 nucleotides: TGTGCTAGTGGAGCGGGTAACACAGATACGCAGTATTTT. This encodes CASGAGNTDTQYF.

A few counts support this clonotype. The CDR3 DNA sequence: TGTGCCAGCAGCCACCTTAGCGGGGGCCTCTACGAGCAGTACTTC. The encoded protein is CASSHLSGGLYEQYF. V is TRBV3-1 and J is TRBJ2-7; 9 bases align to TRBD2. Germline CDR1 and CDR2: LGHDT and YNNKEL (reference sequence). The CDR3 consists of 15 residues. Trimming cost V 3 bases and J 3 bases; bases outside gene matches: 6.

This clonotype was seen more than once but under ten times. The genes are TRBV4-1 and TRBJ2-7; D is perhaps TRBD1 (5 bases). V was clipped by 0 bases and J by 6 bases, with 9 bases between them. The CDR3 has 13 residues. Germline V gene lookup returns CDR1 MGHRA and CDR2 YSYEKL. This chain's CDR3 is CASSQEGVSEQYF. DNA for the CDR3: TGCGCCAGCAGCCAAGAAGGGGTGAGCGAGCAGTACTTC.

This clonotype was recorded many times. The chain employs TRBV7-2 and TRBJ1-2; a possible D gene is TRBD1 (6 bases). This CDR3 has 13 residues. Trimming left V 1 base short and J 4 bases short, with 7 bases between. Germline V CDR1 and CDR2: SGHTA, FQGNSA. CDR3 loop: CASSLGQVYGYTF. CDR3 bases: TGTGCCAGCAGCTTAGGACAGGTCTATGGCTACACCTTC.

V usage is TRBV5-1 and J usage is TRBJ2-5, with D possibly matching TRBD2 (5 bases). Germline CDR1 is SGHRS and CDR2 is YFSETQ. V was cut by 0 bases and J by 11 bases, with 14 bases left in between. The CDR3 covers 13 residues. In DNA form, the CDR3 reads TGCGCCAGCAGCTTGGAGTGGGGAGAGGCTCAGTACTTC. Translation gives CASSLEWGEAQYF.

The chain has TRBV6-1 and TRBJ2-7, with a tentative D call TRBD1 (6 bases). This CDR3 contains 13 residues. Germline loops: CDR1 MNHNS, CDR2 SASEGT. Trimming stripped 7 bases from V and 2 bases from J, with 12 bases between. The CDR3 here is CASTPGAPYEQYF. The CDR3 nucleotides are TGTGCCAGCACCCCAGGGGCACCCTACGAGCAGTACTTC.

V gene TRBV7-9 combines with J gene TRBJ1-1; tentatively, D is TRBD1 (6 bases). The germline V gene has CDR1 SEHNR and CDR2 FQNEAQ (reference sequence). Deletions cut 4 bases from V and 7 bases from J, with 16 bases between. CDR3 length equals 14 residues. The CDR3 DNA follows: TGTGCCAGCAGCTCAACCGGGACACTTAGTGAAGCTTTCTTT. It yields the protein CASSSTGTLSEAFF.

There are a few counts of this clonotype. The rearrangement links TRBV7-9 to TRBJ1-1; TRBD1 matches 8 bases. The V gene's germline CDR1 is SEHNR and CDR2 FQNEAQ (reference sequence). With V trimmed by 4 bases and J by 4 bases, 8 bases remained unmatched. CDR3 length equals 15 residues. This CDR3 reads CASSSPDRVSTEAFF. CDR3 DNA: TGTGCCAGCAGCTCCCCGGACAGGGTGAGCACTGAAGCTTTCTTT.

The sample holds a few counts of this clonotype. The gene calls are TRBV7-6 and TRBJ2-1; 11 nucleotides match TRBD2. Losses at the gene ends were 5 bases for V and 9 bases for J; bases not matched to a gene: 24. CDR1 SGHVS and CDR2 FNYEAQ come from the germline V gene. This CDR3 contains 20 residues. CDR3 sequence: CASSPIRGSGRASRVGEQFF. The CDR3 DNA reads as TGTGCCAGCAGCCCCATCCGGGGTAGCGGGAGGGCCTCGCGGGTAGGTGAGCAGTTCTTC.

This clonotype was counted between two and nine times. The rearrangement links TRBV20-1 to TRBJ2-1; D gene unclear. This CDR3 region has 13 residues. V dropped 0 bases and J dropped 4 bases, with 7 bases sitting between them. Germline V gene sequence: CDR1 DFQATT, CDR2 SNEGSKA (reference sequence). The CDR3 spells CSARERPYNEQFF. The CDR3 nucleotides read TGCAGTGCTAGAGAGCGACCATACAATGAGCAGTTCTTC.

This chain connects TRBV27 to TRBJ2-7, with D possibly TRBD2 on 5 matching bases. V lost 5 bases to trimming and J lost 3 bases, with 17 bases between them. Germline CDR1 is MNHEY and CDR2 is SMNVEV (reference sequence). This CDR3 comprises 15 residues. The CDR3 loop is CASSPPGRALYEQYF. In nucleotides, the CDR3 is TGTGCCAGCAGTCCCCCCGGGCGGGCCCTCTACGAGCAGTACTTC.

The V gene is TRBV29-1, the J gene TRBJ1-1; D uncertain. The CDR3 is 12 residues long. Per the germline V gene, CDR1 is SQVTM and CDR2 is ANQGSEA. V gave up 5 bases and J gave up 0 bases, with 7 bases separating them. CDR3 nucleotides: TGCAGCGTTTTTTCTGTGAACACTGAAGCTTTCTTT. This sequence encodes CSVFSVNTEAFF.

The V call is TRBV7-6, the J call TRBJ2-2; no definite D call. The V gene's germline CDR1 is SGHVS and CDR2 FNYEAQ. The length of the CDR3 is 13 residues. Trimming removed 5 bases at V and 7 bases at J, with 11 bases between. The CDR3 sequence: CASSPRLGGELFF. For the CDR3, the DNA is TGTGCCAGCAGCCCACGACTGGGCGGGGAGCTGTTTTTT.

The CDR3 region is CASSLYGGVTQETQYF. CDR3 in DNA: TGTGCCAGCAGTTTATACGGGGGAGTAACTCAAGAGACCCAGTACTTC. The V and J genes are TRBV27 and TRBJ2-5; the D gene is possibly TRBD2 (6 bases). Germline loops: CDR1 MNHEY, CDR2 SMNVEV (reference sequence). This CDR3 is 16 amino acids long. The V end was cut by 1 base, the J end by 2 bases, with 14 bases between.

The sample holds a few counts of this clonotype. This sequence joins TRBV7-2 and TRBJ2-1; no reliable D call. The CDR3 totals 13 residues. The V and J ends lost 2 bases and 9 bases respectively, with 11 bases between them. CDR1 is SGHTA, CDR2 FQGNSA, per germline. CDR3: CASSLRQNGEQFF. Written as DNA, the CDR3 is TGTGCCAGCAGCTTACGGCAGAACGGTGAGCAGTTCTTC.

V and J are TRBV19 and TRBJ1-1; tentative D call: TRBD1 (5 bases). Germline loops: CDR1 LNHDA, CDR2 SQIVND (reference sequence). V shed 7 bases and J shed 5 bases, with 11 bases lying between them. This CDR3 region has 12 residues. CDR3 protein: CASMGGWTEAFF. The CDR3 DNA is TGTGCCAGTATGGGGGGATGGACTGAAGCTTTCTTT.

This clonotype was seen more than once but under ten times. Here the CDR3 reads CASSLPPLGGRAWGKTYEQYF. In DNA, the CDR3 is TGTGCCAGCAGCCTCCCCCCACTAGGCGGGAGGGCCTGGGGGAAAACCTACGAGCAGTACTTC. The rearrangement uses TRBV11-2 and TRBJ2-7, with 9 bases lining up with TRBD2. The CDR3 runs 21 residues. After removal of 5 bases from V and 2 bases from J, the junction contained 25 bases not matched to a gene. The V gene's germline CDR1 is SGHAT and CDR2 FQNNGV.

The chain couples TRBV11-1 to TRBJ2-1, with D unresolved. V was cut by 1 base and J by 6 bases, with 13 bases left in between. This CDR3 is 15 amino acids long. Germline CDR1 SGHAT, CDR2 FQDESV (reference sequence). The CDR3 region is CASSLVPVTLNEQFF. As DNA, the CDR3 is TGTGCCAGCAGCTTAGTGCCAGTAACCCTCAATGAGCAGTTCTTC.